The 21 T cell receptor beta chains listed next were all sequenced from one sample in a study of T-cell reconstitution after alpha-beta-depleted transplantation in children. Construction of the TCRbeta library involved unique molecular identifiers. One entry per CDR3 protein results from TCRdb running MiXCR on the PCR reads. The data contain some 550,000 distinct CDR3 sequences, under 30% of them seen just once; the ten biggest clones take up 13% to 15%. Sequences were derived from PBMCs, mostly from graft donor cells, sampled 360 days after TCRalphabeta/CD19-depleted stem cell transplant. These receptor sequences come from a boy under two years old who had a stem cell transplant for acute myeloid leukemia, so the T cells may come from the graft donor.

This chain uses TRBV7-8 with TRBJ2-7; D may be TRBD2 (7 bases). The germline V gene encodes CDR1 SGHVS and CDR2 FQNEAQ. Trimming shortened V by 11 bases and J by 2 bases, and 16 bases separated the two germline ends. The CDR3 runs to 13 residues. The CDR3 nucleotides are TGTGCCGGCCGGGGCGGGGGCACCTACGAGCAGTACTTC. This encodes CAGRGGGTYEQYF. The variable domain in full, completed from reference TRBV7-8 and TRBJ2-7, reads GAGVSQSPRYKVAKRGQDVALRCDPISGHVSLFWYQQALGQGPEFLTYFQNEAQLDKSGLPSDRFFAERPEGSVSTLKIQRTQQEDSAVYLCAGRGGGTYEQYFGPGTRLTVT.

A few counts support this clonotype. The J gene is TRBJ1-2, the V gene TRBV20-1; D is possibly TRBD1 (6 bases). The CDR3 contains 12 residues. Germline CDR1 reads DFQATT; CDR2 reads SNEGSKA (reference sequence). The V end was cut by 6 bases, the J end by 2 bases, with 10 bases between. In DNA form, the CDR3 reads TGCAGTGCCTCCGACAGGAACTATGGCTACACCTTC. Residues: CSASDRNYGYTF.

The sample holds a few counts of this clonotype. The chain links TRBV15 to TRBJ1-1; maybe TRBD1 (5 bases). CDR3 size: 15 residues. The V end was cut by 0 bases, the J end by 3 bases, with 11 bases between. CDR1 and CDR2 from the germline V gene are LNHNV and YYDKDF (reference sequence). The CDR3 DNA follows: TGTGCCACCAGCAGAGATGGGGGGGAGGACACTGAAGCTTTCTTT. Protein sequence: CATSRDGGEDTEAFF.

Only a few counts were recorded for this clonotype. The V call is TRBV12-3 or TRBV12-4, the J call TRBJ1-6, with a weak D call TRBD1 (5 bases). This CDR3 is 11 amino acids long. Trimming left V 5 bases short and J 15 bases short, with 11 bases between. Written as DNA, the CDR3 is TGTGCCAGCAGTACAGGTCTAGACCTCCACTTT. Protein: CASSTGLDLHF.

This chain uses TRBV15 with TRBJ2-5, with a possible D match to TRBD2 (7 bases). This CDR3 region has 15 residues. The V and J ends lost 6 bases and 4 bases respectively, with 18 bases between them. Germline V gives CDR1 LNHNV, CDR2 YYDKDF (reference sequence). The CDR3 bases are TGTGCCACCAGTCCCTACGGGGGGCCGGGAGAGACCCAGTACTTC. Translating gives CATSPYGGPGETQYF.

Only a few counts were recorded for this clonotype. The rearrangement links TRBV4-2 to TRBJ2-1; TRBD2 matches 8 bases. Germline CDR1 is LGHNA and CDR2 is YNFKEQ. Germline trimming cut 1 base from V and 6 bases from J; bases unmatched to any gene: 8. CDR3 length: 16 residues. The CDR3 here is CASSQAPGGPGNEQFF. The CDR3 DNA is TGTGCCAGCAGCCAAGCCCCGGGGGGGCCCGGCAATGAGCAGTTCTTC.

The chain joins TRBV6-1 to TRBJ1-2; 7 bases line up with TRBD1. The V segment lost 5 bases and the J segment 4 bases; nucleotides outside the gene matches: 7. Germline CDR1 and CDR2: MNHNS and SASEGT. This CDR3 is built from 14 residues. The DNA of the CDR3 is TGTGCCAGCAGTACCGGGACAGAATTCTATGGCTACACCTTC. It codes for CASSTGTEFYGYTF.

The chain uses TRBV12-3 or TRBV12-4 and TRBJ1-2, with unresolved D. This CDR3 has 17 amino acids. Trimming left V 6 bases short and J 1 base short, with 21 bases between. CDR3 coding DNA: TGTGCCAGCAGCCCCCCCGGCCGGGGTTCCCTTAACTATGGCTACACCTTC. It translates to CASSPPGRGSLNYGYTF.

The chain is built from TRBV20-1 and TRBJ2-2, with D possibly being TRBD2 (6 bases). The V gene's germline CDR1 is DFQATT and CDR2 SNEGSKA (reference sequence). This CDR3 has 16 residues. V was shortened by 5 bases and J by 0 bases, with 16 bases between the two germline ends. CDR3 residues: CSAGSIADSNTGELFF. The DNA of the CDR3 is TGCAGTGCTGGTAGTATAGCGGACTCGAACACCGGGGAGCTGTTTTTT.

In this sample, this clonotype turned up a few times. J is TRBJ2-7 and V is TRBV7-6, with 9 nucleotides matching TRBD2. V lost 1 base, J lost 3 bases, and 7 bases stayed unmatched. The V gene's germline CDR1 is SGHVS and CDR2 FNYEAQ. The CDR3 length is 16 residues. The CDR3 is CASSLGPSGAVYEQYV. DNA of the CDR3: TGTGCCAGCAGCTTAGGTCCTAGCGGGGCTGTCTACGAGCAGTACGTC.

This clonotype was seen ten or more times. The gene calls are TRBV15 and TRBJ1-5; TRBD1 is a possible D gene (6 bases). CDR3 size: 16 residues. Trimming took off 0 bases at V and 4 bases at J, with 13 bases between the two ends. The germline V gene has CDR1 LNHNV and CDR2 YYDKDF (reference sequence). DNA for the CDR3: TGTGCCACCAGCAGAGACCAAACAGGGACGAATCAGCCCCAGCATTTT. Translating it yields CATSRDQTGTNQPQHF.

This clonotype showed up just once. V is TRBV7-9 and J is TRBJ2-1; 8 bases align to TRBD1. The V gene end was trimmed by 5 bases and the J gene end by 4 bases; junction bases not matched to a gene: 10. This CDR3 is built from 16 residues. The germline gives CDR1 SEHNR, CDR2 FQNEAQ (reference sequence). The CDR3, as DNA: TGTGCCAGCAGCCTCCTCGCGGACAGGGCGTACAATGAGCAGTTCTTC. Encoded protein: CASSLLADRAYNEQFF.

This clonotype was counted many times. V usage is TRBV20-1 and J usage is TRBJ2-5; tentative D call: TRBD1 (7 bases). V lost 7 bases to trimming and J lost 5 bases, with 23 bases between them. This CDR3 is 15 amino acids long. The germline CDR1 and CDR2 sequences are DFQATT and SNEGSKA (reference sequence). The CDR3 nucleotides are TGCAGTGTCCCGAAGACAGGGAGGTTTTCGGAGACCCAGTACTTC. Residues: CSVPKTGRFSETQYF.

This clonotype was recorded many times. The J gene is TRBJ2-7, the V gene TRBV20-1, with D possibly called TRBD1 or TRBD2 (5 bases each). Germline V gene sequence: CDR1 DFQATT, CDR2 SNEGSKA (reference sequence). The CDR3 runs 13 residues. Trimming took off 5 bases at V and 4 bases at J, with 15 bases between the two ends. The CDR3 coding sequence is TGCAGTGCTCGTCGACCGGGGCTTTACGAGCAGTACGTC. Residues: CSARRPGLYEQYV.

This clonotype was counted ten times or more. The rearrangement links TRBV6-5 to TRBJ1-3; perhaps TRBD1 as D (6 bases). The germline V gene encodes CDR1 MNHEY and CDR2 SVGAGI. The V end lost 2 bases, the J end lost 1 base, and 9 bases lay between the germline ends. CDR3 length equals 15 residues. The CDR3 sequence is CASSYRTESGNTIYF. In DNA, the CDR3 is TGTGCCAGCAGTTACAGGACAGAGTCTGGAAACACCATATATTTT.

This clonotype has just a few counts. The chain uses TRBV6-6 and TRBJ2-1; no clear D. This CDR3 region has 13 residues. Germline CDR1 MNHNY, CDR2 SVGAGI (reference sequence). Trimming removed 2 bases from V and 7 bases from J, with 9 bases in between. DNA for the CDR3: TGTGCCAGCAGTTACACGTTTGGGAATGAGCAGTTCTTC. Its protein is CASSYTFGNEQFF.

The chain carries TRBV21-1 and TRBJ2-2; the DNA was not compared with TRBD1, the D call given in the table. TRBV21-1 is described as a pseudogene. This CDR3 is built from 18 residues. The DNA of the CDR3 is TGTGCCAGCAGCTACTACTCAGGGGGCCGGATTGGTACCGGGGAGCTGTTTTTT. This sequence encodes CASSYYSGGRIGTGELFF.

This clonotype appeared many times. V usage is TRBV29-1 and J usage is TRBJ1-1, with D perhaps TRBD1 (5 bases). The CDR3 totals 10 residues. Trimming left V 6 bases short and J 7 bases short, with 9 bases between. In germline, CDR1 is SQVTM, CDR2 ANQGSEA. The CDR3 DNA reads TGCAGCGTCGAGACAGTTGAAGCTTTCTTT. Translation gives CSVETVEAFF. The entire variable domain, with the rest obtained from reference TRBV29-1 and TRBJ1-1, is as follows: SAVISQKPSRDICQRGTSLTIQCQVDSQVTMMFWYRQQPGQSLTLIATANQGSEATYESGFVIDKFPISRPNLTFSTLTVSNMSPEDSSIYLCSVETVEAFFGQGTRLTVV.

J is TRBJ2-1 and V is TRBV20-1; 13 bases align to TRBD2. Germline CDR1 reads DFQATT; CDR2 reads SNEGSKA (reference sequence). The CDR3 length is 15 residues. V lost 3 bases to trimming and J lost 8 bases; unmatched junction nucleotides: 7. CDR3 DNA sequence: TGCAGTGCTAGGGAACTAGCGGGGGGGCTCGATGAGCAGTTCTTC. This sequence encodes CSARELAGGLDEQFF.

This clonotype was detected only once. The rearrangement joins TRBV5-1 to TRBJ1-4; D gene uncertain. This CDR3 spans 15 amino acids. Looked up from germline, CDR1 is SGHRS and CDR2 is YFSETQ. Trimming stripped 4 bases from V and 2 bases from J, with 12 bases between. CDR3 DNA sequence: TGCGCCAGCAGCACGGCCGGCGGGACTAATGAAAAACTGTTTTTT. It specifies CASSTAGGTNEKLFF. The entire variable domain, with the rest obtained from reference TRBV5-1 and TRBJ1-4, is as follows: KAGVTQTPRYLIKTRGQQVTLSCSPISGHRSVSWYQQTPGQGLQFLFEYFSETQRNKGNFPGRFSGRQFSNSRSEMNVSTLELGDSALYLCASSTAGGTNEKLFFGSGTQLSVL.

In its sample, this clonotype was seen many times. The CDR3 here is CSVGVLARTDTQYF. CDR3 sequence (DNA): TGCAGCGTGGGGGTATTGGCCCGCACAGATACGCAGTATTTT. The chain carries TRBV29-1 and TRBJ2-3, with D perhaps assigned TRBD1 or TRBD2 (5 bases each). Trimming removed 6 bases from V and 1 base from J, with 14 bases in between. The CDR3 extends over 14 amino acids. The germline V gene has CDR1 SQVTM and CDR2 ANQGSEA.